The present T cell receptor (beta chain) was sequenced within a study of Tregs in tolerant kidney transplant recipients. Study-wide findings and caveats: This study did not directly address biological reproducibility.

For this clone: Its antigen remains unidentified. At one of its ends the junction is not consistent with the germline gene, which may arise from a read error.

The data were produced by immunoSEQ multiplex PCR, yet TCRdb's version contains in-frame clones alone and is incomplete. The table has under 50,000 clones, under 95% seen once. The CDR3 sequence is 11 residues long. CDR1 MNHNY and CDR2 SVGAGI come from the germline V gene (reference sequence). This receptor was obtained from a human donor in good health. This chain links TRBV6-6 with TRBJ2-2; 7 positions match TRBD2. The sequencing input was Tregs from blood. For the CDR3, the DNA is TGTGCCGGGGGAGGGCTCAGGGAACTGTTTTTT. Amino acids: CAGGGLRELFF.